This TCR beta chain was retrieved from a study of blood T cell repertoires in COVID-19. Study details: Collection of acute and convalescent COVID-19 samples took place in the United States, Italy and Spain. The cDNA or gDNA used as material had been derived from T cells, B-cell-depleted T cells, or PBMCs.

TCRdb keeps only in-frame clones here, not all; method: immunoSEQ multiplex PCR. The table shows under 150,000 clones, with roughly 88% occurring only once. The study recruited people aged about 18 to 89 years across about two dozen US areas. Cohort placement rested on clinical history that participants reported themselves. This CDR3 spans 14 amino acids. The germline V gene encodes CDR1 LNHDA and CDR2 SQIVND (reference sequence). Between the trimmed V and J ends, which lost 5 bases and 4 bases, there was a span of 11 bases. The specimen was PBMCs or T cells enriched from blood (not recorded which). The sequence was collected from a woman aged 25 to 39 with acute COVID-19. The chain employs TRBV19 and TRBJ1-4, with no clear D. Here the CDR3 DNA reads TGTGCCAGTAGTCGCACGGGGAGTAATGAAAAACTGTTTTTT. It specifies CASSRTGSNEKLFF.